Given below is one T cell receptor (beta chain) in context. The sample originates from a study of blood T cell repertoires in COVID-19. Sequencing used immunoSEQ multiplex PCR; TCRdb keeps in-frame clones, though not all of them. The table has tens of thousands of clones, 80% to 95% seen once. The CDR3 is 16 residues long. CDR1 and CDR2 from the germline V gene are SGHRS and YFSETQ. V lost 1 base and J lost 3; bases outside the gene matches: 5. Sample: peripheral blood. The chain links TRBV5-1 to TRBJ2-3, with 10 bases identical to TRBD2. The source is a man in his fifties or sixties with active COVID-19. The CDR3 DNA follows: TGCGCCAGCAGCTTGCCTAGCGGGGGAGGGACAGATACGCAGTATTTT. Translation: CASSLPSGGGTDTQYF.